This section outlines one T cell receptor (beta chain) sequence together with its context. The data originate from a study of shared clonotypes between healthy human individuals. V lost 1 base and J lost 8; bases outside the gene matches: 10. The CDR3 spans 16 residues. From germline, CDR1 is SEHNR and CDR2 FQNEAQ (reference sequence). Each PCR replicate from the sorted subsets contained about 200 ng DNA, which is tens of thousands of T cell genomes. Per the authors' pipeline: Without quality scores, immunoSEQ junctional reads could not be filtered like full-length reads. Using immunoSEQ multiplex PCR, the repertoire was profiled, and TCRdb retains in-frame clones only, with some absent. Clone size and the V and J calls come from that table; the DNA yielded D and trimming. This table has hundreds of thousands of clones, about 78% appearing once. The CD4+ fraction was divided into a CD45RA+ naive subset and a CD45RA-negative memory subset.

The sequence was obtained from a woman aged 25 to 39 in good health. The chain employs TRBV7-9 and TRBJ1-2; 10 bases fit TRBD1. The sample comprised memory CD4+ T cells sorted from blood. The sample's subset: CD45RA-negative fraction. The CDR3 nucleotides read TGTGCCAGCAGCTTAGGCGGGACAGGGGCTTACGGAGGCTACACCTTC. This codes for CASSLGGTGAYGGYTF.